This T cell receptor (beta chain) was profiled in a study of T cell responses to AZD1222 COVID-19 vaccine. Only in-frame clones appear in the TCRdb table, and some are missing; sequencing was by immunoSEQ multiplex PCR. The table shows more than 150,000 clones, with approximately 89% occurring only once. CDR1 and CDR2 from the germline V gene are SGHTS and YDEGEE. This CDR3 is 15 amino acids long. V trimming: 2 bases; J trimming: 6 bases; junction bases outside the gene matches: 3. This chain connects TRBV5-8 to TRBJ2-1; 12 nucleotides match TRBD1. The input for sequencing was peripheral blood, taken on day 0 of AZD1222 vaccination. The sequence was obtained from an adult in good health. The CDR3 DNA reads as TGTGCCAGCAGCTTAGGGACAGGGGGCTTCAATGAGCAGTTCTTC. It yields the protein CASSLGTGGFNEQFF.